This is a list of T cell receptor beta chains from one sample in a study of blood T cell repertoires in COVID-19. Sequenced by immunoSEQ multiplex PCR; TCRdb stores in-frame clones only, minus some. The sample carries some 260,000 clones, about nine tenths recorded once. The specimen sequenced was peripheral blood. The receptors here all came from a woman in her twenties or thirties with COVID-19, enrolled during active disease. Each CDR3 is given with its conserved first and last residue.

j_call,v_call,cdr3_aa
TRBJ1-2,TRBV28,CASSLGRGDYGYTF
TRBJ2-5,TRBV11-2,CASSRWSGLGGETQYF
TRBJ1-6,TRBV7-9,CASSLLTGWDSPLHF
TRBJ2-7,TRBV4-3,CASSQGASGTYEQYF
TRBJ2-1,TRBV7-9,CASSSAGDGEQFF
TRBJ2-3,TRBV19,CASQTSGGRSTDTQYF
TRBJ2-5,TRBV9,CASSAWPGEGTQETQYF
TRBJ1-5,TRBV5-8,CASSLWGIGTGKRQPQHF
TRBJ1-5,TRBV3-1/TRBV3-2,CARLGGRMPSNQPQHF
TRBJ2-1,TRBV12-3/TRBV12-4,CASSFATGEQFF
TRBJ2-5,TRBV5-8,CASSSQPFSGVRETQYF
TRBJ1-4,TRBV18,CASSSGTGNEKLFF
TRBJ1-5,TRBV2,CASSRDKHQPQHF
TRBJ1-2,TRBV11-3,CASSVDRMDGYTF
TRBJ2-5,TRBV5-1,CASSFPPGEGETQYF
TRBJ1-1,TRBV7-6,CASSLARGSTEAFF
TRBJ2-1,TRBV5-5,CASSSTGDTSLEQFF
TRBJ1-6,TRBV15,CATRERAGQGVNSPLHF
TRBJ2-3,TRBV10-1,CASSDPRTSTGADTQYF
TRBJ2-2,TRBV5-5,CASSLDSNPGELFF
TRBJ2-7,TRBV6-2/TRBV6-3,CASSYSGTTYEQYF
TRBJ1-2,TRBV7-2,CASSLGGTLSNYGYTF
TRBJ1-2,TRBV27,CASSQGTSGYTF
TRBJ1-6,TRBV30,CAWSHRVKGLLGNSPLHF
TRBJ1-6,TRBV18,CASSPRDIGSYNSPLHF
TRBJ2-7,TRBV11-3,CASSLGARGYEQYF
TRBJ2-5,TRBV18,CASSPGHTLQETQYF
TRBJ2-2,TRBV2,CASSAVGLAGGPNTGELFF
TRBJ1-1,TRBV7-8,CASNKAGGRAEAFF
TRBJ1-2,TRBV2,CASKAGVGYGYTF
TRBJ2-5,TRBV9,CASSVAIKETQYF
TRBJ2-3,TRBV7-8,CASSLASGEGDTQYF
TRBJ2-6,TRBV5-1,CASSSTGSGANVLTF
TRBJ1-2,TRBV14,CASSPVGTGGVGYTF
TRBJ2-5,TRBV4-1,CASSQDGRGQETQYF
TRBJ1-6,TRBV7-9,CASGTGSYNSPLHF
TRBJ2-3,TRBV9,CASRGDRATDTQYF
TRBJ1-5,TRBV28,CASSLSGSRGNQPQHF
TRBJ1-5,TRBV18,CASSPRPPDGAGPQHF
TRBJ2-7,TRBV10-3,CATGRGQEGFEQYF
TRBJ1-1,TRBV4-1,CASSIQGDTEAFF